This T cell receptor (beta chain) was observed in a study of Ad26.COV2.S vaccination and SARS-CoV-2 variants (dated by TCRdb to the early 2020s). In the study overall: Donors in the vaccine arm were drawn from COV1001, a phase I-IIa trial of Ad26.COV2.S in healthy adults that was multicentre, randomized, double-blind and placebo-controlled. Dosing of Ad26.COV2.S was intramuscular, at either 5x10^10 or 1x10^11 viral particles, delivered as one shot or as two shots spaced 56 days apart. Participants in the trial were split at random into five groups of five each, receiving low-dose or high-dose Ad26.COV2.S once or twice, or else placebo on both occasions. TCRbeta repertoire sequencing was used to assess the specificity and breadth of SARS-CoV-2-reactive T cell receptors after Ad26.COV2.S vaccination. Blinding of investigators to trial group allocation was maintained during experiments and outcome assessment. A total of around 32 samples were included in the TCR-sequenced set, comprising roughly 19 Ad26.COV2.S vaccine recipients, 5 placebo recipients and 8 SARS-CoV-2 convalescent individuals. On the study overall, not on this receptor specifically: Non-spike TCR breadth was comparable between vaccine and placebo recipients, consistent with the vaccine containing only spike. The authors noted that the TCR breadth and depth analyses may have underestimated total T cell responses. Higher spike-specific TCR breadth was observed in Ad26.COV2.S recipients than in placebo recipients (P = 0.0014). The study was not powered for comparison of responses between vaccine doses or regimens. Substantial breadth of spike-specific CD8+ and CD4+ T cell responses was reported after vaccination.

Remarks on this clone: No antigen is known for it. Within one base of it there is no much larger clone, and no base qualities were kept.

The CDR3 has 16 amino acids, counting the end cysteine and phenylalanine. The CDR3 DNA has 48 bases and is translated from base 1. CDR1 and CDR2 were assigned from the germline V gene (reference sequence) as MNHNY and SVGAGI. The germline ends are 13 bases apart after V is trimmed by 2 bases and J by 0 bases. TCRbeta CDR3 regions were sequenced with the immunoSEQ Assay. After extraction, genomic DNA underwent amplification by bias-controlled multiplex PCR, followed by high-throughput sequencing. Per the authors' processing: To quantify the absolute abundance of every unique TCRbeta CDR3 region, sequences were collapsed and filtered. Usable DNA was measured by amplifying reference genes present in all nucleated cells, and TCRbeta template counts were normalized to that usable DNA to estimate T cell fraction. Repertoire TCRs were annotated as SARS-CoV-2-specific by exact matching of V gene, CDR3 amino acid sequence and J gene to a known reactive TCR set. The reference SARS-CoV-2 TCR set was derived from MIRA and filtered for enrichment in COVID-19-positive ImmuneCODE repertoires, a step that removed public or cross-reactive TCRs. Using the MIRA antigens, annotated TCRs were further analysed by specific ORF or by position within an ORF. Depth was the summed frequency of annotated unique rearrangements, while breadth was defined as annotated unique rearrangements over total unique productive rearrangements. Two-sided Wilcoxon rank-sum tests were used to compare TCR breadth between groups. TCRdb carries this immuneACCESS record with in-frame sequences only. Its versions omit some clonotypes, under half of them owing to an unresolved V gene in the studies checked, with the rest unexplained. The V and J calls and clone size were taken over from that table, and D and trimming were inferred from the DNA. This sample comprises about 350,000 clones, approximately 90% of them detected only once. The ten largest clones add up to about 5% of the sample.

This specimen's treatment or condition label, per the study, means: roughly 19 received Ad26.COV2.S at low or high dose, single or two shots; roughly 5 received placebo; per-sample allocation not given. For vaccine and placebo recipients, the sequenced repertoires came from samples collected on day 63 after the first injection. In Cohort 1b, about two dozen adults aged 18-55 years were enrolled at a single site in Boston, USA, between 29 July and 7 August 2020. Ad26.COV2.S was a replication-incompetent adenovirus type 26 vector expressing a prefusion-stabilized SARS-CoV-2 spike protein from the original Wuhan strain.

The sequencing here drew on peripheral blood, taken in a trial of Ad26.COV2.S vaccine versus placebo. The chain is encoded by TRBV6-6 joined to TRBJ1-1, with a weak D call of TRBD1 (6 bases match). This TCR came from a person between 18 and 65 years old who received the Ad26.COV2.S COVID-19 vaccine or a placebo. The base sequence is TGTGCCAGCAGTTACGACTTGCAGGGGATGAACACTGAAGCTTTCTTT. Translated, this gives CASSYDLQGMNTEAFF.